Each of the 23 T cell receptor beta chains below was sequenced from the same sample in a study of CD8+ T cells in alopecia areata (dated by TCRdb to 2017 to 2018). The library relied on the immunoSEQ multiplex PCR assay. For TCR sequencing, RNA was extracted from every sample and reverse transcribed into cDNA to serve as template. The table comes from immuneACCESS by way of TCRdb, which keeps in-frame sequences with V and J called. Part of the clones is missing from these tables; in studies checked, under half for an unresolved V gene and the rest for unknown reasons. Counted in this sample were about 250,000 clones; about 68% of them appeared once. The top ten clones comprise 0.95% to 1.5% of the sample. The time point label on this specimen signifies: baseline before oral tofacitinib. The sequences come from CD4+ T cells sorted from blood, collected at week 0. These receptors all come from a human donor with alopecia areata.

This clone appeared once. Here the CDR3 reads CAWNAGQPNSPLHF. The CDR3 bases are TGTGCCTGGAATGCCGGACAGCCAAATTCACCCCTCCACTTT. The rearrangement joins TRBV30 to TRBJ1-6; TRBD1 might be the D (6 bases). CDR3 length: 14 residues. CDR1 and CDR2 from the germline V gene are GTSNPN and SVGIG (reference sequence). V lost 4 bases and J lost 7, with 14 bases in between.

The V call is TRBV7-3, the J call TRBJ2-1, with TRBD2 matching 10 bases. The CDR3 is 16 amino acids. The trim removed 1 base at V and 0 bases at J, leaving 0 bases unmatched. Per germline, CDR1 SGHTA and CDR2 FQGTGA. CDR3 in amino acids: CASSLIAGGSYNEQFF. The CDR3 coding sequence is TGTGCCAGCAGCTTAATAGCGGGGGGCTCCTACAATGAGCAGTTCTTC.

The chain combines TRBV7-9 with TRBJ2-5, with D perhaps matching TRBD2 (5 bases). The germline CDR1 and CDR2 sequences are SEHNR and FQNEAQ (reference sequence). The CDR3 runs 13 residues. Deletions cut 3 bases from V and 9 bases from J, with 14 bases between. This CDR3 is CASSLSLPEAQYF. The CDR3 DNA sequence: TGTGCCAGCAGCTTGTCACTACCGGAGGCCCAGTACTTC.

V is TRBV29-1 and J is TRBJ2-7, with TRBD1 matching over 11 bases. The CDR3 has 14 amino acids. Germline trimming cut 4 bases from V and 3 bases from J; bases unmatched to any gene: 5. Germline CDR1 and CDR2: SQVTM and ANQGSEA. The CDR3 DNA reads TGCAGCGTTGGAAGGGGGACAGGGGGCTACGAGCAGTACTTC. This codes for CSVGRGTGGYEQYF.

The V gene is TRBV5-1, the J gene TRBJ1-1; TRBD1 aligns across 12 bases. Germline V gene lookup returns CDR1 SGHRS and CDR2 YFSETQ. CDR3 size: 16 residues. Germline trimming cut 2 bases from V and 7 bases from J; bases unmatched to any gene: 9. CDR3 loop: CASSLIPGTGGDEAFF. CDR3 bases: TGCGCCAGCAGCTTAATCCCAGGGACAGGGGGCGATGAAGCTTTCTTT.

The chain couples TRBV4-1 to TRBJ2-7; D might be TRBD1 (6 bases). This CDR3 contains 16 residues. V dropped 1 base and J dropped 7 bases, with 20 bases sitting between them. From germline, CDR1 is MGHRA and CDR2 YSYEKL. The CDR3 DNA reads as TGCGCCAGCAGCCAAGTCGGGACACCACGGACGGTGGAGCAGTACTTC. Encoded protein: CASSQVGTPRTVEQYF.

J is TRBJ1-2 and V is TRBV7-8; no reliable D call. This CDR3 is built from 14 residues. CDR1 and CDR2 from the germline V gene are SGHVS and FQNEAQ. V was cut by 1 base and J by 0 bases, with 6 bases left in between. The CDR3 coding sequence is TGTGCCAGCAGCTTAGGAGCTTCTAACTATGGCTACACCTTC. This sequence encodes CASSLGASNYGYTF. The full variable domain, with the rest looked up from reference TRBV7-8 and TRBJ1-2, is GAGVSQSPRYKVAKRGQDVALRCDPISGHVSLFWYQQALGQGPEFLTYFQNEAQLDKSGLPSDRFFAERPEGSVSTLKIQRTQQEDSAVYLCASSLGASNYGYTFGSGTRLTVV.

The rearrangement uses TRBV29-1 and TRBJ2-3; 11 bases are shared with TRBD2. V was pared by 4 bases and J by 2 bases, with 2 bases of the junction left unmatched. CDR1 is SQVTM, CDR2 ANQGSEA, per germline. This CDR3 has 14 amino acids. Written as DNA, the CDR3 is TGCAGCGTTGCTAGCGGGGGGACCACAGATACGCAGTATTTT. This encodes CSVASGGTTDTQYF.

The J gene is TRBJ2-6, the V gene TRBV5-6; a weak D match, TRBD2 (5 bases). The germline CDR1 and CDR2 sequences are SGHDT and YYEEEE. The CDR3 loop spans 17 amino acids. The V end lost 1 base, the J end lost 0 bases, and 11 bases lay between the germline ends. The CDR3 nucleotides are TGTGCCAGCAGCTTGTCGCTAGCCTTCTCTGGGGCCAACGTCCTGACTTTC. Residues: CASSLSLAFSGANVLTF.

The genes are TRBV25-1 and TRBJ1-6, with 7 bases aligning to TRBD1. The V segment lost 3 bases and the J segment 2 bases; nucleotides outside the gene matches: 4. CDR1 is MGHDK and CDR2 is SYGVNS in the germline V gene. The CDR3 runs 16 residues. The CDR3 DNA is TGTGCCAGCAGTGATGGCCAGGGGGCCTATAATTCACCCCTCCACTTT. Translation: CASSDGQGAYNSPLHF. Full variable domain (remainder filled in from reference TRBV25-1 and TRBJ1-6): EADIYQTPRYLVIGTGKKITLECSQTMGHDKMYWYQQDPGMELHLIHYSYGVNSTEKGDLSSESTVSRIRTEHFPLTLESARPSHTSQYLCASSDGQGAYNSPLHFGNGTRLTVT.

This chain links TRBV29-1 with TRBJ2-1, with D maybe TRBD1 (6 bases). Germline V CDR1 and CDR2: SQVTM, ANQGSEA. V shed 4 bases and J shed 15 bases, with 25 bases lying between them. The CDR3 runs 14 residues. The chain's CDR3 is CSVAAAGVSGRVFF. CDR3 nucleotide sequence: TGCAGCGTTGCGGCGGCAGGGGTATCGGGACGGGTGTTCTTC.

J is TRBJ2-1 and V is TRBV29-1, with 12 bases fitting TRBD2. This CDR3 spans 14 amino acids. The trim removed 7 bases at V and 3 bases at J, leaving 4 bases unmatched. Germline V lookup: CDR1 SQVTM, CDR2 ANQGSEA. The CDR3: CSALAGGFYNEQFF. In nucleotides, the CDR3 is TGCAGCGCACTAGCGGGGGGATTCTACAATGAGCAGTTCTTC.

The J gene is TRBJ2-1, the V gene TRBV5-1, with TRBD2 as a possible D gene (6 bases). Trimming left V 4 bases short and J 0 bases short, with 14 bases between. Germline CDR1 is SGHRS and CDR2 is YFSETQ. This CDR3 has 16 residues. The DNA for the CDR3 is TGCGCCAGCAGCACGGGACTCCAGAGCTCCTACAATGAGCAGTTCTTC. This sequence encodes CASSTGLQSSYNEQFF.

The count of this clone is one. The gene calls are TRBV2 and TRBJ1-5, with D unresolved. This CDR3 region has 16 residues. Trimming removed 7 bases from V and 0 bases from J, with 16 bases in between. Germline V gene lookup returns CDR1 SNHLY and CDR2 FYNNEI. The CDR3 reads CASTSMDGSSNQPQHF. CDR3 DNA sequence: TGTGCCAGCACTTCTATGGACGGTTCTAGCAATCAGCCCCAGCATTTT.

The V call is TRBV7-9, the J call TRBJ2-5; 8 bases match TRBD2. This CDR3 comprises 15 residues. CDR1 is SEHNR and CDR2 is FQNEAQ in the germline V gene (reference sequence). The V segment lost 7 bases and the J segment 1 base; nucleotides outside the gene matches: 8. The CDR3 protein is CASTFAGGPQETQYF. The CDR3 DNA reads as TGTGCCAGCACCTTTGCGGGGGGCCCCCAAGAGACCCAGTACTTC.

The chain combines TRBV15 with TRBJ2-3; no clear D. V was cut by 1 base and J by 1 base, with 12 bases left in between. Germline V lookup: CDR1 LNHNV, CDR2 YYDKDF (reference sequence). The CDR3 has 16 amino acids. CDR3 amino acids: CATSRGGRFRTDTQYF. The CDR3 coding sequence is TGTGCCACCAGCAGAGGAGGTCGATTCCGCACAGATACGCAGTATTTT.

The chain joins TRBV20-1 to TRBJ1-2; no reliable D call. The CDR3 consists of 11 residues. Germline CDR1 DFQATT, CDR2 SNEGSKA (reference sequence). With 2 bases removed from V and 0 bases from J, the gap between germline ends came to 1 base. This chain's CDR3 is CSARPNYGYTF. The CDR3 DNA follows: TGCAGTGCTAGACCTAACTATGGCTACACCTTC.

The chain carries TRBV5-1 and TRBJ2-2; possibly TRBD2 for D (5 bases). This CDR3 has 14 residues. Trimming shortened V by 4 bases and J by 10 bases, and 17 bases separated the two germline ends. Germline V CDR1 and CDR2: SGHRS, YFSETQ. The DNA of the CDR3 is TGCGCCAGCAGCGGCGGGTCTGGGCTGGAGGAGCTGTTTTTT. It specifies CASSGGSGLEELFF.

V and J are TRBV27 and TRBJ1-1; unclear D gene. Per the germline V gene, CDR1 is MNHEY and CDR2 is SMNVEV (reference sequence). V was pared by 1 base and J by 7 bases, with 10 bases between. This CDR3 comprises 13 residues. CDR3 DNA sequence: TGTGCCAGCAGTTTATTGAGATTCGGTGAAGCTTTCTTT. It is translated as CASSLLRFGEAFF.

The rearrangement links TRBV9 to TRBJ1-6; D possibly corresponds to TRBD1 (5 bases). This CDR3 comprises 13 residues. CDR1 SGDLS and CDR2 YYNGEE come from the germline V gene. Trimming removed 0 bases from V and 9 bases from J, with 7 bases in between. The CDR3 spells CASSVGGSSPLHF. CDR3 sequence (DNA): TGTGCCAGCAGCGTAGGGGGCTCTTCACCCCTCCACTTT.

The chain joins TRBV7-9 to TRBJ2-4; 7 bases are shared with TRBD1. The CDR3 extends over 19 amino acids. In germline, CDR1 is SEHNR, CDR2 FQNEAQ (reference sequence). The V gene end was trimmed by 4 bases and the J gene end by 0 bases; junction bases not matched to a gene: 15. CDR3 bases: TGTGCCAGCAGCTCCTCCTTTGCTGACAGGGCGCTAGCCAAAAACATTCAGTACTTC. Translated: CASSSSFADRALAKNIQYF.

Only a few counts were recorded for this clone. The chain is built from TRBV30 and TRBJ1-5; possibly TRBD1 for D (5 bases). Trimming took off 0 bases at V and 2 bases at J, with 11 bases between the two ends. CDR1 is GTSNPN, CDR2 SVGIG, per germline (reference sequence). The CDR3 extends over 15 amino acids. CDR3 sequence reads: CAWSVGPGRNQPQHF. CDR3 DNA sequence: TGTGCCTGGAGTGTGGGGCCGGGTCGCAATCAGCCCCAGCATTTT. Together with reference TRBV30 and TRBJ1-5, the CDR3 gives the full variable domain: SQTIHQWPATLVQPVGSPLSLECTVEGTSNPNLYWYRQAAGRGLQLLFYSVGIGQISSEVPQNLSASRPQDRQFILSSKKLLLSDSGFYLCAWSVGPGRNQPQHFGDGTRLSIL.

The chain joins TRBV6-5 to TRBJ2-7; D may be TRBD1 or TRBD2 (6 bases each). Trimming shortened V by 6 bases and J by 4 bases, and 16 bases separated the two germline ends. Per germline, CDR1 MNHEY and CDR2 SVGAGI. This CDR3 has 14 amino acids. The chain's CDR3 is CASSSVGGRYEQYF. The CDR3, as DNA: TGTGCCAGCAGCTCCGTAGGGGGGAGGTACGAGCAGTACTTC.